A single sample is the source of the 26 T cell receptor beta chains below, sequenced in a study of CD8 T cells in ankylosing spondylitis (dated by TCRdb to about 2017). The library was built by means of 5' RACE. The listed sequencing device is Illumina HiSeq 2500. Using fastp trimming at Q25 and MiXCR clonotype assembly, TCRdb reanalyzed the public sequencing data and kept in-frame beta chains. Each CDR3 protein appears once, grouped with its most common genes and DNA. For this sample there are 200,000 or so distinct CDR3 sequences; about an eighth appear just once. The ten largest clones capture 11% of the sample. The specimen sequenced was blood, either unsorted or a sorted T cell fraction (not recorded which). All receptors come from a female donor with ankylosing spondylitis or in good health (not recorded which).

This clonotype was counted at least ten times. The chain uses TRBV10-2 and TRBJ2-1; D call uncertain. The germline CDR1 and CDR2 sequences are WSHSY and SAAADI. Trimming left V 2 bases short and J 6 bases short, with 11 bases between. The CDR3 has 14 residues. CDR3 region: CASSEVGRSNEQFF. The CDR3, as DNA: TGCGCCAGCAGTGAGGTGGGTCGGTCCAATGAGCAGTTCTTC.

In its sample, this clonotype was seen many times. The CDR3 coding sequence is TGCAGTGCTAGAGATGAACTAGCGGGAGGGAGCTCCTACAATGAGCAGTTCTTC. Residues: CSARDELAGGSSYNEQFF. This chain uses TRBV20-1 with TRBJ2-1; 13 bases align to TRBD2. The V gene end was trimmed by 0 bases and the J gene end by 0 bases; junction bases not matched to a gene: 5. Looked up from germline, CDR1 is DFQATT and CDR2 is SNEGSKA (reference sequence). This CDR3 region has 18 residues.

In its sample, this clonotype was seen many times. The chain uses TRBV4-2 and TRBJ2-2; 7 positions match TRBD1. Per germline, CDR1 LGHNA and CDR2 YNFKEQ. CDR3 length: 16 residues. Trimming at V came to 5 bases and at J to 7 bases, leaving 13 bases not matched to a gene. The CDR3 DNA is TGTGCCAGCAGCGCCCTAGGGACAGATTTGCTCGGGGAGCTGTTTTTT. Translating gives CASSALGTDLLGELFF.

The chain links TRBV15 to TRBJ1-6; possible D gene TRBD1, 6 bases. The CDR3 totals 15 residues. Germline V gene lookup returns CDR1 LNHNV and CDR2 YYDKDF (reference sequence). Trimming pared 3 bases from V and 6 bases from J, leaving 12 bases between. The CDR3 here is CATSSGTLVNSPLHF. The DNA of the CDR3 is TGTGCCACCAGCAGTGGGACACTTGTTAATTCACCCCTCCACTTT.

This clonotype was recorded at least ten times. This chain links TRBV20-1 with TRBJ2-5, with D possibly TRBD2 on 5 matching bases. This CDR3 comprises 13 residues. Per the germline V gene, CDR1 is DFQATT and CDR2 is SNEGSKA (reference sequence). CDR3 sequence: CSPHEGVIETQYF. The DNA for the CDR3 is TGCAGCCCCCACGAGGGCGTGATTGAGACCCAGTACTTC.

The chain carries TRBV5-1 and TRBJ2-1; tentative D call: TRBD2 (6 bases). V dropped 7 bases and J dropped 1 base, with 15 bases sitting between them. Per the germline V gene, CDR1 is SGHRS and CDR2 is YFSETQ. CDR3 length: 15 residues. The CDR3 sequence: CASGKNAGSYNEQFF. DNA of the CDR3: TGCGCCAGCGGGAAGAATGCGGGGTCCTACAATGAGCAGTTCTTC. The variable domain in full, with the rest retrieved from reference TRBV5-1 and TRBJ2-1, is KAGVTQTPRYLIKTRGQQVTLSCSPISGHRSVSWYQQTPGQGLQFLFEYFSETQRNKGNFPGRFSGRQFSNSRSEMNVSTLELGDSALYLCASGKNAGSYNEQFFGPGTRLTVL.

This clonotype came up many times. CDR3 in amino acids: CASNPSGSRETQYF. CDR3 nucleotide sequence: TGTGCCAGCAACCCTAGTGGATCGAGAGAGACCCAGTACTTC. The genes are TRBV12-3 or TRBV12-4 and TRBJ2-5; D remains unclear. The V end lost 7 bases, the J end lost 4 bases, and 16 bases lay between the germline ends. The CDR3 has 14 amino acids.

This clonotype has just a few counts. This sequence joins TRBV29-1 and TRBJ2-2, with TRBD1 matching over 8 bases. This CDR3 has 14 residues. The junction had 8 bases not matched to a gene; V was cut back by 4 bases and J by 7 bases. Germline V gene sequence: CDR1 SQVTM, CDR2 ANQGSEA. CDR3 DNA sequence: TGCAGCGTTGTTAGACAGGGGTCGGGCGGGGAGCTGTTTTTT. This codes for CSVVRQGSGGELFF.

There are many counts of this clonotype. The CDR3 bases are TGTGCCAGCAGCTCCTATCGACTAGTTAGCGAGCAGTTCTTC. It is translated as CASSSYRLVSEQFF. The V call is TRBV5-6, the J call TRBJ2-1; tentatively, D is TRBD2 (6 bases). The length of the CDR3 is 14 residues. Trimming cost V 3 bases and J 10 bases, with 17 bases left between them. CDR1 and CDR2 (germline): SGHDT, YYEEEE.

Regarding this clonotype: This may come from a read error, since a much larger clone is one base off. The J gene is TRBJ2-3, the V gene TRBV20-1, with 12 bases matching TRBD2. This CDR3 region has 17 residues. Germline loops: CDR1 DFQATT, CDR2 SNEGSKA (reference sequence). This chain's CDR3 is CSARGLAGASFTGTQYF. The CDR3, as DNA: TGCAGTGCTAGAGGACTAGCGGGAGCCAGCTTCACAGGTACGCAGTATTTT.

The chain carries TRBV7-9 and TRBJ1-5; D ambiguous. From germline, CDR1 is SEHNR and CDR2 FQNEAQ (reference sequence). The CDR3 has 11 amino acids. V was shortened by 5 bases and J by 9 bases, with 8 bases between the two germline ends. The CDR3 DNA reads TGTGCCAGCAGCACCCCGGGGCCCCAGCATTTT. As protein: CASSTPGPQHF. Supplemented by reference TRBV7-9 and TRBJ1-5, the full variable domain reads DTGVSQNPRHKITKRGQNVTFRCDPISEHNRLYWYRQTLGQGPEFLTYFQNEAQLEKSRLLSDRFSAERPKGSFSTLEIQRTEQGDSAMYLCASSTPGPQHFGDGTRLSIL.

This clonotype was detected many times. The rearrangement uses TRBV20-1 and TRBJ2-5; D not certain. The CDR3 covers 10 residues. CDR1 is DFQATT, CDR2 SNEGSKA, per germline (reference sequence). Trimming shortened V by 5 bases and J by 2 bases, and 3 bases separated the two germline ends. The CDR3 here is CSALQETQYF. The CDR3 region has the DNA TGCAGTGCTCTACAAGAGACCCAGTACTTC.

This clonotype occurred many times. The rearrangement joins TRBV27 to TRBJ2-1; D may be TRBD2 (6 bases). CDR1 and CDR2 from the germline V gene are MNHEY and SMNVEV (reference sequence). Trimming took 3 bases from V and 6 from J, leaving 9 bases between them. This CDR3 region has 13 residues. The CDR3 is CASSFTSRNEQFF. Here the CDR3 DNA reads TGTGCCAGCAGTTTTACTAGCCGCAATGAGCAGTTCTTC.

Ten or more counts support this clonotype. This chain links TRBV5-1 with TRBJ1-5; D is uncertain. V dropped 4 bases and J dropped 3 bases, with 11 bases sitting between them. Germline CDR1 and CDR2: SGHRS and YFSETQ. This CDR3 is built from 14 residues. CDR3 in DNA: TGCGCCAGCAGCACACACCGGGCCAATCAGCCCCAGCATTTT. Its protein is CASSTHRANQPQHF.

This clonotype was counted only a few times. This chain connects TRBV7-9 to TRBJ2-5; 11 positions match TRBD2. The CDR3 is made up of 16 amino acids. Germline values: CDR1 SEHNR, CDR2 FQNEAQ (reference sequence). The trim removed 6 bases at V and 5 bases at J, leaving 11 bases unmatched. The CDR3 nucleotides read TGTGCCAGCAGTCCGGGACTAGCGGACTTCTGGGAGACCCAGTACTTC. As protein: CASSPGLADFWETQYF. Complete variable domain (other parts from reference TRBV7-9 and TRBJ2-5): DTGVSQNPRHKITKRGQNVTFRCDPISEHNRLYWYRQTLGQGPEFLTYFQNEAQLEKSRLLSDRFSAERPKGSFSTLEIQRTEQGDSAMYLCASSPGLADFWETQYFGPGTRLLVL.

At least ten counts were recorded for this clonotype. At one of its ends the junction is not consistent with the germline gene, which may arise from a read error. The V and J genes are TRBV4-1 and TRBJ2-2; D remains ambiguous. Germline V gene sequence: CDR1 MGHRA, CDR2 YSYEKL. The CDR3 spans 13 residues. The CDR3 sequence: CASSQETTEELFF. The CDR3 DNA is TGCGCCAGCAGCCAAGAAACTACCGAGGAGCTGTTTTTT.

Only a few counts were recorded for this clonotype. The J gene is TRBJ2-5, the V gene TRBV10-3, with D unresolved. The CDR3 runs to 11 residues. Germline assignment: CDR1 ENHRY and CDR2 SYGVKD. V was shortened by 0 bases and J by 5 bases, with 1 base between the two germline ends. The CDR3 region has the DNA TGTGCCATCAGTGAGTCCGAGACCCAGTACTTC. Protein sequence: CAISESETQYF.

This clonotype was counted only a few times. The chain couples TRBV11-2 to TRBJ2-7, with a possible D match to TRBD1 (6 bases). Trimming removed 1 base at V and 3 bases at J, with 13 bases between. The germline V gene encodes CDR1 SGHAT and CDR2 FQNNGV. The CDR3 runs to 15 residues. CDR3 sequence: CASSLAWQGGYEQYF. DNA of the CDR3: TGTGCCAGCAGCTTAGCTTGGCAAGGGGGCTACGAGCAGTACTTC. Combining the CDR3 with reference TRBV11-2 and TRBJ2-7 gives the whole variable domain EAGVAQSPRYKIIEKRQSVAFWCNPISGHATLYWYQQILGQGPKLLIQFQNNGVVDDSQLPKDRFSAERLKGVDSTLKIQPAKLEDSAVYLCASSLAWQGGYEQYFGPGTRLTVT.

This clonotype appeared many times. The chain employs TRBV10-3 and TRBJ1-2, with a tentative D call TRBD1 (5 bases). The germline gives CDR1 ENHRY, CDR2 SYGVKD. V shed 2 bases and J shed 3 bases, with 7 bases lying between them. The CDR3 covers 13 residues. The CDR3 region is CAISEGRDYGYTF. The CDR3 region has the DNA TGTGCCATCAGTGAGGGCAGGGACTATGGCTACACCTTC.

This clonotype has at least ten counts. The chain carries TRBV29-1 and TRBJ1-1; D is ambiguous. CDR3 length equals 13 residues. The germline V gene has CDR1 SQVTM and CDR2 ANQGSEA. Trimming cost V 4 bases and J 5 bases, with 14 bases left between them. DNA of the CDR3: TGCAGCGTTGGCCAAAGGCTTAAGACTGAAGCTTTCTTT. Translated: CSVGQRLKTEAFF. The whole variable domain, remainder taken from reference TRBV29-1 and TRBJ1-1, is SAVISQKPSRDICQRGTSLTIQCQVDSQVTMMFWYRQQPGQSLTLIATANQGSEATYESGFVIDKFPISRPNLTFSTLTVSNMSPEDSSIYLCSVGQRLKTEAFFGQGTRLTVV.

This clonotype has ten or more counts. The rearrangement uses TRBV7-9 and TRBJ1-4; D gene unclear. V was clipped by 5 bases and J by 0 bases, with 10 bases between them. The CDR3 consists of 15 residues. Germline CDR1 is SEHNR and CDR2 is FQNEAQ (reference sequence). CDR3 DNA: TGTGCCAGCAGCGGACGAATTGCAACTAATGAAAAACTGTTTTTT. Its protein is CASSGRIATNEKLFF.

The chain employs TRBV6-2 or TRBV6-3 and TRBJ2-7; no clear D gene. The germline V gene has CDR1 MNHEY and CDR2 SVGEGT. The ends were cut back, 2 bases at V and 5 bases at J, with 4 bases in the middle. The CDR3 runs to 11 residues. Here the CDR3 reads CASSYPDEQYF. CDR3 in DNA: TGTGCCAGCAGTTACCCGGACGAGCAGTACTTC.

This clonotype was seen more than once but under ten times. The chain uses TRBV18 and TRBJ1-4; possibly TRBD1 for D (6 bases). Germline V lookup: CDR1 KGHSH, CDR2 LQKENI. Trimming shortened V by 2 bases and J by 5 bases, and 12 bases separated the two germline ends. This CDR3 comprises 15 residues. This CDR3 reads CASSPSTGPNEKLFF. CDR3 nucleotide sequence: TGTGCCAGCTCACCATCGACAGGTCCAAATGAAAAACTGTTTTTT. The full variable domain, with the rest looked up from reference TRBV18 and TRBJ1-4, is NAGVMQNPRHLVRRRGQEARLRCSPMKGHSHVYWYRQLPEEGLKFMVYLQKENIIDESGMPKERFSAEFPKEGPSILRIQQVVRGDSAAYFCASSPSTGPNEKLFFGSGTQLSVL.

This clonotype has a handful of counts. A read error may explain this, as a much larger clone is one base away. The gene calls are TRBV24-1 and TRBJ2-1, with D possibly matching TRBD2 (6 bases). Germline values: CDR1 KGHDR, CDR2 SFDVKD. CDR3 size: 15 residues. CDR3 loop: CAASDFGGVVNEQFF. As DNA, the CDR3 is TGTGCCGCCAGTGATTTCGGGGGAGTGGTAAATGAGCAGTTCTTC.

V is TRBV7-2 and J is TRBJ1-1; D not certain. Germline values: CDR1 SGHTA, CDR2 FQGNSA. This CDR3 is 13 amino acids long. V shed 2 bases and J shed 7 bases, with 11 bases lying between them. This CDR3 is CASSLIQKGEAFF. CDR3 DNA: TGTGCCAGCAGCTTAATTCAGAAGGGTGAAGCTTTCTTT.

This clonotype showed up just a few times. The rearrangement uses TRBV6-2 or TRBV6-3 and TRBJ2-3, with D perhaps TRBD1 (6 bases). The CDR3 length is 14 residues. Trimming removed 6 bases from V and 2 bases from J, with 12 bases in between. Germline V gene data show CDR1 as MNHEY and CDR2 as SVGEGT. The CDR3 protein is CASSTGHYTDTQYF. CDR3 sequence (DNA): TGTGCCAGCAGCACGGGACACTACACAGATACGCAGTATTTT.